A selection of T cell receptor beta chains follows, all from one sample in a study of T cell changes during pregnancy in multiple sclerosis. Here immunoSEQ multiplex PCR was the method, and the copy in TCRdb shows in-frame clones only, minus some. The profile covers tens of thousands of clones, with 75% to 90% appearing a single time and about 3.5% taken by the ten largest. The starting material was CD4+ T cells from peripheral blood mononuclear cells, obtained in the first trimester of pregnancy. The receptors come from a female donor in good health, enrolled as a control in a pregnancy study. The CDR3 runs from the conserved cysteine through the conserved F or W. A D gene is named only where the DNA matches it firmly. Size tells how often a clone was seen (once, few, many) or the class of an expanded clone, and some rows leave it out.

>TRBJ2-7|NA|TRBV6-5|once
TGTGCCAGCAGCTACACCCAGACCTACGAGCAGTACTTC
CASSYTQTYEQYF
>TRBJ1-5|NA|TRBV6-5|NA
TGTGCCAGCAGTTACGGGTGGGGTAGCGGGCAGCCCCAGCATTTT
CASSYGWGSGQPQHF
>TRBJ1-1|NA|TRBV29-1|NA
TGCAGCATCCCCTACGTGAACACTGAAGCTTTCTTT
CSIPYVNTEAFF
>TRBJ2-5|TRBD2|TRBV18|NA
TGTGCCAGCTCTCAAAACTTCGTAGCGGGGGGGCAAGAGACCCAGTACTTC
CASSQNFVAGGQETQYF
>TRBJ1-6|TRBD1|TRBV14|once
TGTGCCAGCAGCCGTCTGGATCAGGGGGTCTCCTATAATTCACCCCTCCACTTT
CASSRLDQGVSYNSPLHF
>TRBJ2-1|TRBD2|TRBV28|NA
TGTGCCAGCAGTTTCTCGGCACTAGCGGGGGTATTGTCCGGCTACAATGAGCAGTTCTTC
CASSFSALAGVLSGYNEQFF
>TRBJ2-1|NA|TRBV7-8|NA
TGTGCCAGCCGATCGGAAGCGGCGGGTAATGAGCAGTTCTTC
CASRSEAAGNEQFF
>TRBJ2-1|TRBD1|TRBV27|NA
TGTGCCAGCGGGGGATGGGGGACAGGGACCGATGAGCAGTTCTTC
CASGGWGTGTDEQFF
>TRBJ2-3|TRBD2|TRBV9|few
TGTGCCAGCAGCCCGTTAGCGGGGGGCACAGATACGCAGTATTTT
CASSPLAGGTDTQYF
>TRBJ2-3|TRBD2|TRBV27|NA
TGTGCCAGCAGTACCAGACTAGCGGGAGCCAGGAAAAACACAGATACGCAGTATTTT
CASSTRLAGARKNTDTQYF
>TRBJ2-7|TRBD1|TRBV5-1|NA
TGCGCCAGCAGTTCCGGGACAGGGGGCTTCTACGAGCAGTACTTC
CASSSGTGGFYEQYF
>TRBJ2-1|TRBD2|TRBV5-5|NA
TGTGCCAGCACTCCGACCGGGACTAGCGGGATCTCCTACAATGAGCAGTTCTTC
CASTPTGTSGISYNEQFF
>TRBJ1-1|NA|TRBV7-8|NA
TGTGCCAGCAGGGACTTCGGGGGTCTTATAGGTGAAGCTTTCTTT
CASRDFGGLIGEAFF
>TRBJ1-5|NA|TRBV5-4|NA
TGTGCCAGCAGCTTGGACGGGAATCAGCCCCAGCATTTT
CASSLDGNQPQHF
>TRBJ2-3|TRBD2|TRBV5-1|once
TGCGCCAGCAGCTTGGAGGCGGGGGGAGGGAGTACGCAGTATTTT
CASSLEAGGGSTQYF
>TRBJ2-7|TRBD1|TRBV6-6|NA
TGTGCCAGCAGAGGACAGGCAACCTACGAGCAGTACTTC
CASRGQATYEQYF
>TRBJ2-2|NA|TRBV2|NA
TGTGCCAGCACCATAGCGCCTACCGGGGAGCTGTTTTTT
CASTIAPTGELFF
>TRBJ2-5|NA|TRBV7-8|NA
TGTGCCAGCAGCTTAGGTCCCGGGCAGGGAGAGACCCAGTACTTC
CASSLGPGQGETQYF
>TRBJ2-5|NA|TRBV5-1|NA
TGCGCCAGCAGCCCACGCGTGCAAGAGACCCAGTACTTC
CASSPRVQETQYF
>TRBJ2-1|NA|TRBV28|once
TGTGCCAGCAGTTTATGGCAGGACTCCTACAATGAGCAGTTCTTC
CASSLWQDSYNEQFF
>TRBJ2-5|TRBD2|TRBV4-1|NA
TGCGCCAGCAGCAACCTCTTTCGGGGGGGCCTTCGAGAGACCCAGTACTTC
CASSNLFRGGLRETQYF
>TRBJ1-4|NA|TRBV5-6|NA
TGTGCCAGCGGGCACAGTGCAACTAATGAAAAACTGTTTTTT
CASGHSATNEKLFF
>TRBJ2-5|NA|TRBV14|NA
TGTGCCAGCAGCGTGAACGTGTGGGATCCAGGGTACCAAGAGACCCAGTACTTC
CASSVNVWDPGYQETQYF
>TRBJ2-7|NA|TRBV5-8|NA
TGTGCCAGCAGCTTGAGCTTCGGAGGGGCGGGCGAGCAGTACTTC
CASSLSFGGAGEQYF
>TRBJ2-2|TRBD2|TRBV14|NA
TGTGCCAGCAGCCAAGGCGGGGGGGCGTCGGGGGAGCTGTTTTTT
CASSQGGGASGELFF
>TRBJ2-7|NA|TRBV19|NA
TGTGCCAGAGAGGAGGGCTACGAGCAGTACTTC
CAREEGYEQYF
>TRBJ2-5|NA|TRBV25-1|NA
TGTGCCAGCAGTGAATTGACGAGCGTGAGGGAGACCCAGTACTTC
CASSELTSVRETQYF
>TRBJ2-5|NA|TRBV5-1|NA
TGCGCCAGCAGCTTGGGGAGGTCTGGAGAGACCCAGTACTTC
CASSLGRSGETQYF
>TRBJ1-2|NA|TRBV28|NA
TGTGCCAGCAGCTCCGCGGTAATAACCCTTTATGGCTACACCTTC
CASSSAVITLYGYTF
>TRBJ2-1|NA|TRBV7-9|NA
TGTGCCAGCAGCTTAACCGGCGGGGGCCAATACAATGAGCAGTTCTTC
CASSLTGGGQYNEQFF